The 32 T cell receptor beta chains listed next were all sequenced from one sample in a study of blood T cell repertoires in COVID-19. Some clones are missing from TCRdb's copy, which holds only in-frame ones; the method was immunoSEQ multiplex PCR. The sample lists hundreds of thousands of clones; around 84% were seen once. Sequencing used peripheral blood. The source of these receptors is a human donor in a cohort sampled during active COVID-19.

The chain carries TRBV5-6 and TRBJ2-7; the match to TRBD1 covers 10 bases. The germline V gene has CDR1 SGHDT and CDR2 YYEEEE. V lost 9 bases, J lost 4 bases, and 13 bases stayed unmatched. This CDR3 is built from 15 residues. The CDR3 protein is CAIPTGTGEPYEQYF. CDR3 nucleotides: TGTGCCATCCCTACCGGGACAGGGGAGCCGTACGAGCAGTACTTC.

The chain joins TRBV11-2 to TRBJ1-6, with 8 bases identical to TRBD1. V trimming: 2 bases; J trimming: 3 bases; junction bases outside the gene matches: 6. The CDR3 is made up of 17 amino acids. Looked up from germline, CDR1 is SGHAT and CDR2 is FQNNGV. CDR3 protein: CASSLPPGGDYNSPLHF. The CDR3 bases are TGTGCCAGCAGCTTACCCCCAGGGGGCGACTATAATTCACCCCTCCACTTT.

The genes are TRBV5-6 and TRBJ2-7; D remains ambiguous. Germline CDR1 and CDR2: SGHDT and YYEEEE. V was clipped by 4 bases and J by 2 bases, with 13 bases between them. This CDR3 has 14 residues. The CDR3 bases are TGTGCCAGCAGCCGTGGTGGCAGGACCTACGAGCAGTACTTC. This codes for CASSRGGRTYEQYF.

This chain joins TRBV25-1 and TRBJ2-5, with D perhaps TRBD1 (6 bases). The CDR3 sequence is 14 residues long. The V gene's germline CDR1 is MGHDK and CDR2 SYGVNS. V was trimmed by 4 bases and J by 4 bases, leaving 13 bases between them. CDR3 protein: CASSAGTSGETQYF. CDR3 nucleotide sequence: TGTGCCAGCAGTGCTGGGACATCTGGAGAGACCCAGTACTTC.

The rearrangement joins TRBV9 to TRBJ2-1; no definite D call. Germline V gives CDR1 SGDLS, CDR2 YYNGEE. The CDR3 consists of 19 residues. V lost 1 base, J lost 0 bases, and 20 bases lay in between. In nucleotides, the CDR3 is TGTGCCAGCAGCGTAATGGCTGATACCCGCTCCCTCTCCTACAATGAGCAGTTCTTC. It encodes CASSVMADTRSLSYNEQFF.

The rearrangement joins TRBV24-1 to TRBJ1-5, with D unclear. Per the germline V gene, CDR1 is KGHDR and CDR2 is SFDVKD. The CDR3 spans 14 residues. V was cut by 4 bases and J by 7 bases, with 13 bases left in between. The CDR3 nucleotides read TGTGCCACCAGTGAATCCCTGACGGGACAGCCCCAGCATTTT. Encoded protein: CATSESLTGQPQHF.

The CDR3 DNA sequence: TGTGCCAGCAGCCGGGGGGACTTTACCCAGTACAATGAGCAGTTCTTC. This codes for CASSRGDFTQYNEQFF. This sequence joins TRBV7-2 and TRBJ2-1, with TRBD2 matching over 7 bases. CDR1 SGHTA and CDR2 FQGNSA come from the germline V gene. Trimming cost V 5 bases and J 4 bases; bases outside gene matches: 11. CDR3 length: 16 residues.

The genes are TRBV6-5 and TRBJ2-4; D is unresolved. Germline values: CDR1 MNHEY, CDR2 SVGAGI. The CDR3 length is 15 residues. V dropped 6 bases and J dropped 0 bases, with 12 bases sitting between them. The CDR3 reads CASSPLTEAKNIQYF. In DNA, the CDR3 is TGTGCCAGCAGCCCGTTAACAGAAGCCAAAAACATTCAGTACTTC.

The CDR3 DNA reads as TGTGCCAGCAGCCCTTATTACTCCTACGAGCAGTACTTC. This encodes CASSPYYSYEQYF. V is TRBV7-9 and J is TRBJ2-7; D remains unclear. This CDR3 comprises 13 residues. Trimming took off 5 bases at V and 0 bases at J, with 8 bases between the two ends. CDR1 and CDR2 (germline): SEHNR, FQNEAQ (reference sequence). The entire variable domain, with the rest obtained from reference TRBV7-9 and TRBJ2-7, is as follows: DTGVSQNPRHKITKRGQNVTFRCDPISEHNRLYWYRQTLGQGPEFLTYFQNEAQLEKSRLLSDRFSAERPKGSFSTLEIQRTEQGDSAMYLCASSPYYSYEQYFGPGTRLTVT.

CDR3 sequence reads: CASSLSGEAFF. The CDR3 bases are TGTGCCAGCAGCCTTTCGGGTGAAGCTTTCTTT. The chain employs TRBV12-3 or TRBV12-4 and TRBJ1-1, with no clear D. The CDR3 is made up of 11 amino acids. Trimming removed 6 bases at V and 7 bases at J, with 9 bases between.

This rearrangement joins TRBV29-1 to TRBJ2-3; TRBD2 agrees at 7 bases. The ends lost 2 bases at V and 0 bases at J; junction bases unmatched: 5. This CDR3 is 15 amino acids long. Germline V gene lookup returns CDR1 SQVTM and CDR2 ANQGSEA. CDR3 sequence (DNA): TGCAGCGTTGAACATCTAGCGGAAAGCACAGATACGCAGTATTTT. This gives the protein CSVEHLAESTDTQYF.

The chain joins TRBV18 to TRBJ2-1, with TRBD2 matching over 8 bases. Per the germline V gene, CDR1 is KGHSH and CDR2 is LQKENI. CDR3 length: 17 amino acids. V shed 1 base and J 0 bases; nucleotides not matched to a gene: 5. The CDR3, as DNA: TGTGCCAGCTCACCACGGAGCGGGAGTCCCTCCTACAATGAGCAGTTCTTC. This sequence encodes CASSPRSGSPSYNEQFF. Looking up the rest from reference TRBV18 and TRBJ2-1 gives the full variable domain: NAGVMQNPRHLVRRRGQEARLRCSPMKGHSHVYWYRQLPEEGLKFMVYLQKENIIDESGMPKERFSAEFPKEGPSILRIQQVVRGDSAAYFCASSPRSGSPSYNEQFFGPGTRLTVL.

This chain uses TRBV11-2 with TRBJ2-5, with 7 positions matching TRBD2. Trimming cost V 5 bases and J 2 bases; bases outside gene matches: 8. Germline CDR1 is SGHAT and CDR2 is FQNNGV. CDR3 length: 15 residues. CDR3 nucleotide sequence: TGTGCCAGCAGCCCGGCGGTCGGGGGGCAAGAGACCCAGTACTTC. Translating gives CASSPAVGGQETQYF.

The CDR3: CASSLQGWRSTEAFF. CDR3 coding DNA: TGTGCCAGCAGTCTACAGGGGTGGAGAAGCACTGAAGCTTTCTTT. This chain links TRBV28 with TRBJ1-1; 7 positions agree with TRBD1. V was pared by 5 bases and J by 4 bases, with 10 bases of the junction left unmatched. Looked up from germline, CDR1 is MDHEN and CDR2 is SYDVKM. The CDR3 totals 15 residues.

This clone was seen a handful of times. The chain carries TRBV14 and TRBJ2-6; maybe TRBD1 (6 bases). The V gene's germline CDR1 is SGHDN and CDR2 FVKESK. The CDR3 has 17 residues. V lost 2 bases and J 0 bases, leaving 11 bases between the germline ends. CDR3 sequence: CASSQNDRFSGANVLTF. CDR3 nucleotide sequence: TGTGCCAGCAGCCAAAACGACAGGTTCTCTGGGGCCAACGTCCTGACTTTC.

The gene calls are TRBV7-8 and TRBJ2-2, with a possible D match to TRBD1 (5 bases). The CDR3 length is 13 residues. Between the trimmed V and J ends, which lost 2 bases and 6 bases, there was a span of 7 bases. From germline, CDR1 is SGHVS and CDR2 FQNEAQ. CDR3 protein: CASSLLGAGELFF. The CDR3 coding sequence is TGTGCCAGCAGCTTATTAGGGGCCGGGGAGCTGTTTTTT.

The gene calls are TRBV7-2 and TRBJ2-7; TRBD1 might be the D (6 bases). The CDR3 has 15 amino acids. The V end lost 7 bases, the J end lost 0 bases, and 16 bases lay between the germline ends. The germline V gene has CDR1 SGHTA and CDR2 FQGNSA. The CDR3 DNA reads TGTGCCAGCAACGAAGGGGGACCCTTCTCCTACGAGCAGTACTTC. Translation gives CASNEGGPFSYEQYF.

The chain carries TRBV3-1 (or the pseudogene TRBV3-2) and TRBJ1-1, with D hard to call. Looked up from germline, CDR1 is LGHDT and CDR2 is YNNKEL (reference sequence). The V end was cut by 1 base, the J end by 1 base, with 10 bases between. The CDR3 has 15 residues. In DNA form, the CDR3 reads TGTGCCAGCAGCCAAGGGATGCGGGAGAACACTGAAGCTTTCTTT. As protein: CASSQGMRENTEAFF.

The gene calls are TRBV6-5 and TRBJ1-2; TRBD1 matches at 11 bases. After removal of 5 bases from V and 5 bases from J, the junction contained 7 bases not matched to a gene. Looked up from germline, CDR1 is MNHEY and CDR2 is SVGAGI. This CDR3 spans 15 amino acids. For the CDR3, the DNA is TGTGCCAGCAGTCCTGGGGGACAGGGGGGATATGGCTACACCTTC. Translating gives CASSPGGQGGYGYTF.

This chain joins TRBV6-5 and TRBJ2-2, with 7 bases that match TRBD2. The V and J ends lost 6 bases and 6 bases, in that order; junction bases with no gene match: 4. The germline gives CDR1 MNHEY, CDR2 SVGAGI. There are 13 residues in the CDR3. CDR3 loop: CASRGGRAGELFF. CDR3 in DNA: TGTGCCAGCAGGGGAGGGAGGGCCGGGGAGCTGTTTTTT.

The genes are TRBV24-1 and TRBJ2-1, with D possibly matching TRBD1 (6 bases). The germline CDR1 and CDR2 sequences are KGHDR and SFDVKD. V gave up 3 bases and J gave up 7 bases, with 18 bases separating them. This CDR3 spans 16 amino acids. The CDR3 DNA is TGTGCCACCAGTGATCCTCGAACTACAGGGCCGAATGAGCAGTTCTTC. Translated, it gives CATSDPRTTGPNEQFF.

The rearrangement links TRBV7-9 to TRBJ2-3; 10 bases align to TRBD2. CDR3 length equals 18 residues. CDR1 is SEHNR, CDR2 FQNEAQ, per germline (reference sequence). Trimming cost V 5 bases and J 0 bases; bases outside gene matches: 11. The CDR3 spells CASSRPLAGVFSTDTQYF. CDR3 DNA: TGTGCCAGCAGCCGCCCCCTAGCGGGGGTGTTTAGCACAGATACGCAGTATTTT.

The chain couples TRBV5-1 to TRBJ2-2; 10 bases are a match to TRBD2. With 2 bases clipped from V and 6 bases from J, the junction kept 4 bases outside the gene matches. The CDR3 length is 15 residues. The germline V gene encodes CDR1 SGHRS and CDR2 YFSETQ. CDR3 loop: CASSLTSGDSGELFF. The CDR3 DNA follows: TGCGCCAGCAGCTTAACTAGCGGGGATTCCGGGGAGCTGTTTTTT.

The chain is built from TRBV10-3 and TRBJ2-1; 9 bases align to TRBD2. Germline V CDR1 and CDR2: ENHRY, SYGVKD. Trimming at V came to 4 bases and at J to 7 bases, leaving 14 bases not matched to a gene. The CDR3 has 17 residues. CDR3 residues: CAISADGGRASLNEQFF. CDR3 coding DNA: TGTGCCATCAGTGCCGATGGCGGGAGGGCCTCGCTTAATGAGCAGTTCTTC.

V gene TRBV5-1 combines with J gene TRBJ2-1; TRBD1 aligns across 7 bases. With 4 bases clipped from V and 0 bases from J, the junction kept 4 bases outside the gene matches. The CDR3 contains 15 residues. Germline lookup yields CDR1 SGHRS and CDR2 YFSETQ. In nucleotides, the CDR3 is TGCGCCAGCAGCAAAGGACAGGACTCCTACAATGAGCAGTTCTTC. Encoded protein: CASSKGQDSYNEQFF.

This clone was detected once. The rearrangement joins TRBV6-2 or TRBV6-3 to TRBJ2-7, with 12 bases fitting TRBD2. Per germline, CDR1 MNHEY and CDR2 SVGEGT. The junction had 11 bases not matched to a gene; V was cut back by 6 bases and J by 2 bases. This CDR3 has 17 residues. The CDR3 DNA is TGTGCCAGCAGCAAATCCAGACTAGCGGGAGTGGCCTACGAGCAGTACTTC. Encoded protein: CASSKSRLAGVAYEQYF.

Regarding this clone: One end of the junction varies from germline; a read error may be responsible. This rearrangement joins TRBV5-4 to TRBJ2-2; D gene ambiguous. This CDR3 region has 13 residues. The germline CDR1 and CDR2 sequences are SGHNT and YYREEE (reference sequence). Here the CDR3 DNA reads TGTGCCAGCAGCCTAACGAAGACCGGGGAGCTGTTTTTT. This encodes CASSLTKTGELFF.

The chain couples TRBV7-6 to TRBJ2-5; D is possibly TRBD2 (5 bases). V was trimmed by 7 bases and J by 4 bases, leaving 13 bases between them. CDR3 length equals 13 residues. The germline V gene has CDR1 SGHVS and CDR2 FNYEAQ. Here the CDR3 reads CASTEEGRETQYF. The DNA of the CDR3 is TGTGCCAGCACGGAAGAGGGCCGAGAGACCCAGTACTTC.

The rearrangement uses TRBV11-3 and TRBJ1-5, with unresolved D. This CDR3 is built from 14 residues. Germline assignment: CDR1 SGHNT and CDR2 YENEEA. The V end was cut by 0 bases, the J end by 4 bases, with 7 bases between. The CDR3 reads CASSLEAENQPQHF. As DNA, the CDR3 is TGTGCCAGCAGCTTAGAGGCCGAAAATCAGCCCCAGCATTTT.

The rearrangement joins TRBV4-1 to TRBJ1-5; D may be TRBD1 (5 bases). The germline V gene encodes CDR1 MGHRA and CDR2 YSYEKL. The CDR3 spans 14 residues. Between the trimmed V and J ends, which lost 2 bases and 11 bases, there was a span of 16 bases. The CDR3 loop is CASSQLGGEEAQHF. CDR3 DNA: TGCGCCAGCAGCCAACTGGGGGGGGAAGAGGCCCAGCATTTT.

The chain links TRBV6-5 to TRBJ2-7; D possibly corresponds to TRBD2 (5 bases). The CDR3 runs 13 residues. The germline V gene encodes CDR1 MNHEY and CDR2 SVGAGI. Between the trimmed V and J ends, which lost 2 bases and 2 bases, there was a span of 7 bases. The CDR3 region is CASSYRGTYEQYF. The CDR3 region has the DNA TGTGCCAGCAGTTACAGAGGGACCTACGAGCAGTACTTC.

A remark on this clone: The DNA is omitted, as the CDR3 cannot be located on it reliably, and the CDR3 follows TCRdb's listing. The CDR3 loop is CASRFGQGNTKNTEAFF. This chain uses TRBV12-2 with TRBJ1-1; whether TRBD1, the table's D call, matches the DNA was not checked. TRBV12-2 is a known pseudogene. Including both end residues, the CDR3 is 17 amino acids long.